The 20 T cell receptor beta chains in this list originate from one sample, sequenced in a study of cytomegalovirus exposure and HLA in healthy donors. Use of 60 Vbeta and 13 Jbeta primers characterized the PCR. Using immunoSEQ multiplex PCR, the repertoire was profiled, and TCRdb retains in-frame clones only, with some absent. The table records roughly 170,000 clones, 77% of them present only once. The sample comprised PBMCs. The origin of the receptors is a woman between 25 and 40 years old in good health and CMV-seronegative.

This sequence joins TRBV7-6 and TRBJ1-2; TRBD1 matches 7 bases. The CDR3 loop spans 12 amino acids. With V trimmed by 5 bases and J by 5 bases, 2 bases remained unmatched. Germline CDR1 reads SGHVS; CDR2 reads FNYEAQ. The CDR3 coding sequence is TGTGCCAGCAGCATGACAGGGTATGGCTACACCTTC. It yields the protein CASSMTGYGYTF.

CDR3 in DNA: TGTGCCAGCAGCGTAGGCCCCGGGAAGCCCTACGAGCAGTACTTC. Translated: CASSVGPGKPYEQYF. The V and J genes are TRBV9 and TRBJ2-7; TRBD2 might be the D (5 bases). CDR3 length: 15 amino acids. Per germline, CDR1 SGDLS and CDR2 YYNGEE. Trimming shortened V by 0 bases and J by 2 bases, and 12 bases separated the two germline ends.

On this clone itself: Relative to the germline gene, one junction end is altered; a read error may explain this. The V gene is TRBV4-1, the J gene TRBJ1-4; TRBD1 agrees at 8 bases. The CDR3 spans 13 residues. Germline CDR1 and CDR2: MGHRA and YSYEKL. The DNA of the CDR3 is TGCGCCAGCAGCCTGGACAGGGAGGACAGGGCCCTTTTT. Its protein product is CASSLDREDRALF.

The J gene is TRBJ1-1, the V gene TRBV9, with 9 bases lining up with TRBD1. CDR1 SGDLS and CDR2 YYNGEE come from the germline V gene. J was trimmed by 7 bases and V by 3 bases; bases with no gene match: 10. The CDR3 totals 15 residues. CDR3 region: CASSEMGTGLVEAFF. The DNA for the CDR3 is TGTGCCAGCAGCGAGATGGGGACAGGGCTTGTTGAAGCTTTCTTT.

This clone was observed a few times. The chain uses TRBV5-4 and TRBJ1-1; TRBD1 might be the D (5 bases). V was trimmed by 4 bases and J by 6 bases, leaving 7 bases between them. Germline values: CDR1 SGHNT, CDR2 YYREEE (reference sequence). The CDR3 covers 11 residues. CDR3 amino acids: CASSRQSEAFF. CDR3 DNA: TGTGCCAGCAGCAGACAGTCTGAAGCTTTCTTT.

The V gene is TRBV28, the J gene TRBJ2-1, with D hard to call. CDR1 and CDR2 (germline): MDHEN, SYDVKM. Trimming shortened V by 1 base and J by 8 bases, and 9 bases separated the two germline ends. This CDR3 spans 13 amino acids. The CDR3, as DNA: TGTGCCAGCAGTTTATACCCGGTGGATGAGCAGTTCTTC. It is translated as CASSLYPVDEQFF. The full variable domain, rest sourced from reference TRBV28 and TRBJ2-1, is DVKVTQSSRYLVKRTGEKVFLECVQDMDHENMFWYRQDPGLGLRLIYFSYDVKMKEKGDIPEGYSVSREKKERFSLILESASTNQTSMYLCASSLYPVDEQFFGPGTRLTVL.

The rearrangement joins TRBV9 to TRBJ2-3; D may be TRBD2 (5 bases). This CDR3 comprises 14 residues. Germline V gene data show CDR1 as SGDLS and CDR2 as YYNGEE. V was clipped by 3 bases and J by 3 bases, with 11 bases between them. The DNA for the CDR3 is TGTGCCAGCAGCGCACTAGAATGGACAGATACGCAGTATTTT. The encoded protein is CASSALEWTDTQYF.

This clone was recorded a few times. The V call is TRBV21-1, the J call TRBJ2-5; TRBD2, the table's D call, was not compared with the DNA. TRBV21-1 is recorded as a pseudogene. This CDR3 has 14 amino acids. The CDR3 bases are TGTGCCACCTATAGCGGGGGGGCGGGTGAGACCCAGTACTTC. Its protein is CATYSGGAGETQYF.

The chain is built from TRBV6-1 and TRBJ1-5; the D gene is possibly TRBD1 (5 bases). V dropped 2 bases and J dropped 4 bases, with 12 bases sitting between them. From germline, CDR1 is MNHNS and CDR2 SASEGT. CDR3 length: 15 amino acids. The CDR3 sequence: CASSEIGGNNQPQHF. The CDR3 DNA sequence: TGTGCCAGCAGTGAAATTGGGGGGAATAATCAGCCCCAGCATTTT.

The chain recombines TRBV28 with TRBJ2-7, with D maybe TRBD2 (6 bases). Trimming shortened V by 7 bases and J by 2 bases, and 15 bases separated the two germline ends. The CDR3 extends over 14 amino acids. Germline loops: CDR1 MDHEN, CDR2 SYDVKM. CDR3 region: CASTPFGRAYEQYF. CDR3 DNA sequence: TGTGCCAGCACCCCATTCGGGAGAGCCTACGAGCAGTACTTC.

This clone was seen just once. The chain combines TRBV7-3 with TRBJ2-1, with 10 bases matching TRBD2. Germline V gives CDR1 SGHTA, CDR2 FQGTGA. The junction had 12 bases not matched to a gene; V was cut back by 1 base and J by 9 bases. This CDR3 is 17 amino acids long. This CDR3 reads CASSLRPSGGALSEQFF. The CDR3 DNA sequence: TGTGCCAGCAGCTTAAGGCCCAGCGGGGGGGCTCTTAGTGAGCAGTTCTTC.

This clone has a single count. The gene calls are TRBV2 and TRBJ2-5; D possibly corresponds to TRBD2 (5 bases). Matching the DNA end better, TRBJ2-7 makes the J call doubtful. The CDR3 runs to 12 residues. The germline CDR1 and CDR2 sequences are SNHLY and FYNNEI. Here the CDR3 reads CASSLLVYEQYF. The DNA for the CDR3 is TGTGCCAGCAGCTTACTAGTCTACGAGCAGTACTTC.

This chain uses TRBV7-2 with TRBJ1-4; 7 nucleotides agree with TRBD1. This CDR3 comprises 17 residues. J gave up 8 bases and V 2 bases, and 14 bases lay outside the gene matches. Germline CDR1 SGHTA, CDR2 FQGNSA. In DNA form, the CDR3 reads TGTGCCAGCAGCTTAATTCGCACAGGGGTCGCGGGAGAAAAACTGTTTTTT. This sequence encodes CASSLIRTGVAGEKLFF.

V and J are TRBV5-6 and TRBJ1-4, with a tentative D call TRBD1 (5 bases). Trimming took 3 bases from V and 8 from J, leaving 20 bases between them. CDR3 length: 16 residues. Germline CDR1 reads SGHDT; CDR2 reads YYEEEE. The CDR3 sequence is CASSSQLEPGGEKLFF. The CDR3 DNA is TGTGCCAGCAGCTCCCAATTGGAACCCGGGGGGGAAAAACTGTTTTTT.

The gene calls are TRBV9 and TRBJ1-5, with a possible D match to TRBD1 (6 bases). The CDR3 extends over 15 amino acids. Germline CDR1 and CDR2: SGDLS and YYNGEE. The V end lost 0 bases, the J end lost 3 bases, and 10 bases lay between the germline ends. The chain's CDR3 is CASSVEGGPNQPQHF. Here the CDR3 DNA reads TGTGCCAGCAGCGTAGAGGGGGGGCCCAATCAGCCCCAGCATTTT.

The chain joins TRBV9 to TRBJ2-1, with TRBD2 matching 12 bases. The CDR3 extends over 15 amino acids. Germline values: CDR1 SGDLS, CDR2 YYNGEE. With V trimmed by 3 bases and J by 3 bases, 1 base remained unmatched. CDR3 residues: CASSALAGGYNEQFF. The DNA for the CDR3 is TGTGCCAGCAGCGCACTAGCGGGGGGCTACAATGAGCAGTTCTTC.

This clone was recorded once. The gene calls are TRBV9 and TRBJ2-5; no reliable D call. V dropped 3 bases and J dropped 2 bases, with 11 bases sitting between them. CDR1 is SGDLS and CDR2 is YYNGEE in the germline V gene. This CDR3 is built from 14 residues. CDR3 sequence: CASSARALQETQYF. The CDR3 DNA is TGTGCCAGCAGCGCCCGAGCCCTACAAGAGACCCAGTACTTC.

Only a few counts were recorded for this clone. The J gene is TRBJ2-1, the V gene TRBV6-1; 8 nucleotides match TRBD1. The J segment lost 7 bases and the V segment lost 4 bases, leaving 9 bases of the junction unmatched. The germline CDR1 and CDR2 sequences are MNHNS and SASEGT. The CDR3 consists of 15 residues. The CDR3 DNA sequence: TGTGCCAGCAGTGCAGAACAGGGGGTTTTGAATGAGCAGTTCTTC. It yields the protein CASSAEQGVLNEQFF.

Details on this clone: At one end the junction does not follow the germline gene, possibly because of a read error. This same CDR3 is encoded by further DNA sequences in the sample. The gene calls are TRBV30 and TRBJ2-7; no clear D. The germline CDR1 and CDR2 sequences are GTSNPN and SVGIG (reference sequence). The CDR3 extends over 15 amino acids. CDR3 protein: CAWSVTPRSSYEQYF. For the CDR3, the DNA is TGCGCCTGGAGTGTAACCCCGAGGAGCTCCTACGAGCAGTACTTC. Combining the CDR3 with reference TRBV30 and TRBJ2-7 gives the whole variable domain SQTIHQWPATLVQPVGSPLSLECTVEGTSNPNLYWYRQAAGRGLQLLFYSVGIGQISSEVPQNLSASRPQDRQFILSSKKLLLSDSGFYLCAWSVTPRSSYEQYFGPGTRLTVT.

The gene calls are TRBV5-5 and TRBJ2-7; TRBD2 agrees at 8 bases. Germline values: CDR1 SGHKS, CDR2 YYEKEE (reference sequence). CDR3 size: 14 residues. With 4 bases clipped from V and 5 bases from J, the junction kept 8 bases outside the gene matches. The CDR3 nucleotides read TGTGCCAGCAGCCCGGTAGCGGGGCGGCACGAGCAGTACTTC. Encoded protein: CASSPVAGRHEQYF.